This T cell receptor (beta chain) was obtained from a study of T cell clonality in common variable immunodeficiency. Study-level results: CVID subjects shared fewer TCRbeta clones than healthy controls did. Compared with healthy controls, CVID subjects showed increased TCRbeta clonality, mostly in about a third.

Donors gave about 5 to 8 ml heparinized peripheral whole blood. The table lists this clone with a few counts. Its antigen is currently unknown. The read gets to within 3 residues of the CDR3 end, and the germline J gene fills in the rest. Trimming removed 4 bases at V and 8 bases at J, with 16 bases between. CDR1 and CDR2 from the germline V gene are SGHRS and YFSETQ. The CDR3 is 14 amino acids. Sequencing was performed with immunoSEQ multiplex PCR; in TCRdb, only in-frame clones are kept and a portion is missing. The sample shows around 40,000 clones, no singletons; the ten largest hold 2.8%. Material for sequencing was peripheral blood mononuclear cells. The TCR sequence derives from a person aged 18 to 75 in good health. The chain is built from TRBV5-1 and TRBJ2-1; a possible D gene is TRBD2 (5 bases). The DNA read from the CDR3 is TGCGCCAGCAGCCTCGGACTCGAGCCGGATGAG. Its protein product is CASSLGLEPDE. The full CDR3 protein reads CASSLGLEPDEQFF.